What follows describes a single T cell receptor beta chain. This clonotype came up a few times. Which antigen it targets is not known. Within one base of it there is no much larger clone, and no base qualities were kept. The instrument given in TCRdb is Illumina HiSeq 2500. TCR beta libraries were prepared by quantitative 5'-RACE with molecular barcodes. In the original analysis: Disease-linked TCR variants were identified with a new computational method built on a probabilistic model of VDJ rearrangement. The raw public reads went through TCRdb reprocessing: fastp at Q25, MiXCR clone calling, in-frame beta chains kept. Merged by CDR3 protein, the rows form single entries marked with the most common genes and DNA. The V and J calls come from TCRdb's annotation, not from the publication. The sample profile shows hundreds of thousands of distinct CDR3 sequences; roughly a tenth of them were found once. The biggest ten clones account for about 19% of the sample.

This sample was included in a study of CD8 T cells in ankylosing spondylitis (dated by TCRdb to the late 2010s). Context from the whole study: The study profiled T cell receptor beta repertoires in healthy donors and ankylosing spondylitis patients to find disease-linked TCR variants. The full study cohort comprised around 25 ankylosing spondylitis patients and roughly 100 healthy donors. Peripheral blood samples were taken, and synovial fluid was additionally collected from ankylosing spondylitis patients.

The CDR3 goes from the cysteine to the phenylalanine over 15 residues. The DNA shown is the 45-base CDR3, in frame from base 1. From the germline V gene, CDR1 is SGHAT and CDR2 is FQNNGV. Germline trimming: 6 bases from V, 5 bases from J; junction bases outside gene matches: 8. Study-wide findings and limitations: The disease-linked clones were reported as significantly enriched in matched synovial fluid samples from ankylosing spondylitis patients. Some motif variants were previously reported in synovial fluid and blood of reactive arthritis patients, suggesting common disease-initiation mechanisms. The disease-linked clones showed a CD8+ phenotype and occurred at relatively low frequencies in peripheral blood. A TCR beta motif of 7 or 8 highly homologous amino acid variants appeared characteristic of blood from ankylosing spondylitis patients.

What was sequenced was blood, either unsorted or a sorted T cell fraction (not recorded which). Recombination joined TRBV11-2 with TRBJ1-1; 11 central bases correspond to TRBD1. This clonotype originated in a male donor with ankylosing spondylitis or in good health (not recorded which). The CDR3 corresponds to CASRFFGTGGTEAFF. The DNA sequence is TGTGCCAGCAGGTTTTTCGGGACAGGGGGTACTGAAGCTTTCTTT.